The 12 T cell receptor beta chains below were found in one sample sequenced in a study of CD8 T cells in Susac syndrome (dated by TCRdb to the late 2010s). Library creation used the immunoSEQ multiplex PCR assay. RNA was extracted using the RNeasy kit, and about 0.5 to 1 ug of the RNA was reverse transcribed with random hexamers. TCRdb itself trimmed the public reads at Q25 with fastp, ran MiXCR and retained productive beta chains. CDR3 protein duplicates are merged, each entry listing the most common genes and DNA. The sample table contains some 150,000 distinct CDR3 sequences; only one count was recorded for about 95% of them. The ten largest clones add up to roughly 0.14% of the sample. Sequencing was carried out using CD4+ T cells from PBMCs. The receptors derive from a human donor with Susac syndrome.

This chain uses TRBV12-3 or TRBV12-4 with TRBJ1-5; TRBD1 matches 7 bases. V was pared by 4 bases and J by 4 bases, with 4 bases of the junction left unmatched. CDR3 length: 14 amino acids. The CDR3 DNA reads as TGTGCCAGCAGTTCGACAGGGCCTAATCAGCCCCAGCATTTT. Amino acids: CASSSTGPNQPQHF.

V gene TRBV15 combines with J gene TRBJ1-1; D is undetermined. Trimming took off 0 bases at V and 6 bases at J, with 5 bases between the two ends. The CDR3 contains 12 residues. Germline values: CDR1 LNHNV, CDR2 YYDKDF (reference sequence). CDR3 protein: CATSRDPSEAFF. CDR3 nucleotide sequence: TGTGCCACCAGCAGAGATCCCTCTGAAGCTTTCTTT. Full variable domain (outside the CDR3, taken from reference TRBV15 and TRBJ1-1): DAMVIQNPRYQVTQFGKPVTLSCSQTLNHNVMYWYQQKSSQAPKLLFHYYDKDFNNEADTPDNFQSRRPNTSFCFLDIRSPGLGDTAMYLCATSRDPSEAFFGQGTRLTVV.

The V and J genes are TRBV30 and TRBJ2-3; 7 bases are a match to TRBD1. V dropped 3 bases and J dropped 4; count of bases not matched to a gene: 7. The CDR3 is 14 amino acids. From germline, CDR1 is GTSNPN and CDR2 SVGIG (reference sequence). The CDR3 DNA follows: TGTGCCTGGAGGCCGGACAGGTTTTCAGATACGCAGTATTTT. Translating gives CAWRPDRFSDTQYF.

Only one count was recorded for this clonotype. The V call is TRBV6-5, the J call TRBJ1-1, with D possibly TRBD1 on 6 matching bases. V gave up 4 bases and J gave up 6 bases, with 9 bases separating them. The CDR3 length is 12 residues. Germline V gene lookup returns CDR1 MNHEY and CDR2 SVGAGI. CDR3: CASSSTGSEAFF. As DNA, the CDR3 is TGTGCCAGCAGTTCGACAGGTTCTGAAGCTTTCTTT.

The chain couples TRBV28 to TRBJ1-1; unclear D gene. This CDR3 contains 13 residues. Trimming shortened V by 5 bases and J by 0 bases, and 7 bases separated the two germline ends. CDR1 and CDR2 (germline): MDHEN, SYDVKM. This chain's CDR3 is CASSTGLNTEAFF. The DNA for the CDR3 is TGTGCCAGCAGTACGGGCTTGAACACTGAAGCTTTCTTT.

The CDR3 here is CASRDSGGSSYNEQFF. The CDR3 DNA reads TGCGCCAGCAGGGATAGCGGGGGAAGCTCCTACAATGAGCAGTTCTTC. The rearrangement links TRBV5-1 to TRBJ2-1, with TRBD2 matching over 9 bases. The V gene's germline CDR1 is SGHRS and CDR2 YFSETQ. The CDR3 covers 16 residues. Germline trimming cut 5 bases from V and 0 bases from J; bases unmatched to any gene: 6.

This chain joins TRBV3-1 and TRBJ2-5, with D perhaps given as TRBD1 or TRBD2 (5 bases each). The germline V gene has CDR1 LGHDT and CDR2 YNNKEL (reference sequence). With 5 bases removed from V and 9 bases from J, the gap between germline ends came to 13 bases. The CDR3 runs 12 residues. The CDR3 nucleotides read TGTGCCAGCAGCGGGGACCCCGGGGCCCAGTACTTC. Protein: CASSGDPGAQYF.

The chain combines TRBV20-1 with TRBJ1-4, with TRBD1 identical over 7 bases. The junction had 11 bases not matched to a gene; V was cut back by 6 bases and J by 4 bases. Germline values: CDR1 DFQATT, CDR2 SNEGSKA (reference sequence). This CDR3 contains 15 residues. Here the CDR3 DNA reads TGCAGTGCGAGGGGCCAACAGGGGTTTAATGAAAAACTGTTTTTT. The encoded protein is CSARGQQGFNEKLFF.

The genes are TRBV5-1 and TRBJ1-5; unclear D gene. This CDR3 comprises 13 residues. V was pared by 4 bases and J by 7 bases, with 12 bases between. Germline CDR1 is SGHRS and CDR2 is YFSETQ. DNA for the CDR3: TGCGCCAGCAGCGAGGGCCCGGGGCAGCCCCAGCATTTT. Encoded protein: CASSEGPGQPQHF.

J is TRBJ1-2 and V is TRBV4-1; possible D gene TRBD1, 5 bases. The CDR3 spans 16 residues. The V gene lost 1 base and the J gene lost 2 bases, with 14 bases spanning the gap. Germline CDR1 is MGHRA and CDR2 is YSYEKL. The CDR3 is CASSQVPQGENYGYTF. In nucleotides, the CDR3 is TGCGCCAGCAGCCAAGTTCCGCAGGGTGAAAACTATGGCTACACCTTC.

The V and J genes are TRBV28 and TRBJ2-5; D not resolved. Trimming stripped 8 bases from V and 1 base from J, with 11 bases between. The CDR3 is 13 residues long. The germline CDR1 and CDR2 sequences are MDHEN and SYDVKM. CDR3 residues: CASLRSLQETQYF. For the CDR3, the DNA is TGTGCCAGCCTGAGGTCTCTCCAAGAGACCCAGTACTTC.

The genes are TRBV15 and TRBJ2-3; D is ambiguous. V lost 1 base, J lost 4 bases, and 6 bases lay in between. Looked up from germline, CDR1 is LNHNV and CDR2 is YYDKDF (reference sequence). CDR3 length: 13 residues. The CDR3 coding sequence is TGTGCCACCAGCAGAGCCAAAGCAGATACGCAGTATTTT. This codes for CATSRAKADTQYF. Filled out from reference TRBV15 and TRBJ2-3, the complete variable domain reads DAMVIQNPRYQVTQFGKPVTLSCSQTLNHNVMYWYQQKSSQAPKLLFHYYDKDFNNEADTPDNFQSRRPNTSFCFLDIRSPGLGDTAMYLCATSRAKADTQYFGPGTRLTVL.